Sequencing of this TCR beta chain was carried out in a study of Ad26.COV2.S vaccination and SARS-CoV-2 variants. Study overall: Administration of Ad26.COV2.S was intramuscular, either once or twice 56 days apart. Study conclusions and caveats: Responses of spike-specific T cells (both CD8+ and CD4+) reportedly showed substantial breadth after vaccination. Comparable non-spike TCR breadth was observed in vaccine and placebo recipients.

Treatment indicated: some 19 received Ad26.COV2.S at low or high dose, single or two shots; about five received placebo; per-sample allocation not given. Sampling was performed 63 days after the first vaccine or placebo injection. Measured with immunoSEQ multiplex PCR; TCRdb has only the in-frame clones, and not every one. The sample includes a few hundred thousand clones, approximately 87% of them seen just once. Concerning this clone itself: What it recognizes is unknown.

The V gene's germline CDR1 is SNHLY and CDR2 FYNNEI. The CDR3 sequence is 13 residues long. Trimming pared 5 bases from V and 3 bases from J, leaving 10 bases between. The input for sequencing was peripheral blood, taken in a trial of Ad26.COV2.S vaccine versus placebo. This sequence joins TRBV2 and TRBJ1-1; weak D call: TRBD1 (6 bases). The sequence derives from a person between 18 and 60 years old who received the Ad26.COV2.S COVID-19 vaccine or a placebo. The CDR3 coding sequence is TGTGCCAGCAGTACAGGGATTGACACTGAAGCTTTCTTT. Its translation is CASSTGIDTEAFF.